The rows below give T cell receptor beta chains drawn from one sample of a study of OX40 agonist ivuxolimab in advanced cancers. The method was immunoSEQ multiplex PCR; TCRdb's version includes in-frame clones alone and lacks a portion of them. The sample carries roughly 20,000 clones, around 87% recorded once. The sequencing used CD4+ or CD8+ T cells sorted from blood, collected in a trial of the OX40 agonist ivuxolimab. The receptor source for this set is an adult with an advanced solid tumor such as melanoma, head and neck, liver or kidney cancer. CDR3s include the opening cysteine and the closing phenylalanine or tryptophan. The D gene is left open where the match is weak. Not all rows give a size; the values are once, few, many and, for expanded clones, a class.

v_gene	j_gene	abundance	d_gene	CDR3aa	CDR3nt
TRBV7-2	TRBJ1-4	NA	NA	CASSSGTAEKLFF	TGTGCCAGCAGCTCTGGGACCGCTGAAAAACTGTTTTTT
TRBV15	TRBJ1-2	NA	TRBD1	CATPADRGFGYTF	TGTGCCACCCCGGCGGACAGGGGGTTTGGCTACACCTTC
TRBV19	TRBJ1-1	NA	NA	CASSIAWQNTEAFF	TGTGCCAGTAGTATAGCATGGCAGAACACTGAAGCTTTCTTT
TRBV7-9	TRBJ1-1	NA	NA	CASSLGTQQEAFF	TGTGCCAGCAGCTTAGGAACCCAACAGGAAGCTTTCTTT
TRBV7-9	TRBJ1-6	NA	NA	CATDKASNSPLHF	TGTGCCACCGACAAGGCTTCTAATTCGCCCCTCCACTTT
TRBV6-1	TRBJ1-2	NA	NA	CASSEARTANNYGYTF	TGTGCCAGCAGCGAAGCCAGGACAGCGAATAACTATGGCTACACCTTC
TRBV30	TRBJ2-7	NA	TRBD1	CAWRTDRDYEQYF	TGTGCCTGGAGGACAGACAGGGACTACGAGCAGTACTTC
TRBV19	TRBJ1-5	NA	TRBD1	CAGGTDRQPQHF	TGTGCCGGAGGGACAGACAGACAGCCCCAGCATTTT
TRBV19	TRBJ2-2	NA	NA	CASSIAGRGSAGELFF	TGTGCCAGTAGTATTGCGGGCAGGGGATCCGCCGGGGAGCTGTTTTTT
TRBV7-6	TRBJ2-7	NA	NA	CASSPSEGYEQYF	TGTGCCAGCAGCCCGAGTGAGGGGTACGAGCAGTACTTC
TRBV4-1	TRBJ2-5	NA	TRBD2	CASSLLLAGAETQYF	TGCGCCAGCAGCCTGTTACTAGCGGGGGCAGAGACCCAGTACTTC
TRBV6-1	TRBJ2-7	NA	NA	CASSEGLVPYEQYF	TGTGCCAGCAGTGAAGGGTTAGTCCCCTACGAGCAGTACTTC
TRBV9	TRBJ2-5	NA	NA	CASSGPPRDHGETQYF	TGTGCCAGCAGCGGCCCACCCCGGGACCACGGGGAGACCCAGTACTTC
TRBV4-1	TRBJ1-1	NA	NA	CASSQDRSEAFF	TGCGCCAGCAGCCAAGATCGCAGTGAAGCTTTCTTT
TRBV4-1	TRBJ2-7	NA	NA	CASSQEPGPTYEQYF	TGCGCCAGCAGCCAAGAACCGGGACCCACCTACGAGCAGTACTTC
TRBV6-5	TRBJ1-1	once	NA	CASTPAPQGWSEAFF	TGTGCCAGCACTCCAGCTCCCCAGGGCTGGAGTGAAGCTTTCTTT
TRBV5-6	TRBJ2-1	NA	NA	CASSDVGNSYNEQFF	TGTGCCAGCAGTGACGTAGGGAACTCCTACAATGAGCAGTTCTTC
TRBV9	TRBJ2-1	NA	TRBD2	CASSSQAGDYNEQFF	TGTGCCAGCAGCTCCCAAGCGGGGGACTACAATGAGCAGTTCTTC
TRBV7-6	TRBJ1-2	NA	NA	CASSLGSGDYGYTF	TGTGCCAGCAGCTTAGGGTCAGGGGACTATGGCTACACCTTC
TRBV6-6	TRBJ2-7	NA	NA	CASSKEDSEQYF	TGTGCCAGCAGTAAAGAGGACAGCGAGCAGTACTTC
TRBV5-6	TRBJ1-1	NA	TRBD1	CASSLGQGRMNTEAFF	TGTGCCAGCAGCTTGGGACAGGGGAGAATGAACACTGAAGCTTTCTTT
TRBV9	TRBJ2-3	once	NA	CASSVSDTDTQYF	TGTGCCAGCAGCGTAAGTGACACAGATACGCAGTATTTT
TRBV6-4	TRBJ2-2	NA	NA	CASSRDIGNTGELFF	TGTGCCAGCAGCCGGGACATAGGGAACACCGGGGAGCTGTTTTTT
TRBV2	TRBJ1-1	few	NA	CASMRGAGAFF	TGTGCCAGCATGCGGGGGGCTGGAGCTTTCTTT
TRBV5-4	TRBJ2-7	NA	TRBD1	CASSLGTGETYEQYF	TGTGCCAGCAGCTTGGGGACAGGGGAGACCTACGAGCAGTACTTC
TRBV27	TRBJ1-1	NA	TRBD1	CASSSTGGLMNTEAFF	TGTGCCAGCAGCTCGACAGGGGGCTTGATGAACACTGAAGCTTTCTTT
TRBV29-1	TRBJ2-7	NA	TRBD1	CSVAGTARGSYEQYF	TGCAGCGTCGCAGGGACAGCCCGAGGGTCCTACGAGCAGTACTTC
TRBV7-9	TRBJ1-2	few	TRBD1	CASSLAGGEGYTF	TGTGCCAGCAGCTTAGCAGGGGGCGAAGGCTACACCTTC
TRBV6-5	TRBJ2-3	once	NA	CASSYLPTGGDTQYF	TGTGCCAGCAGTTACCTTCCCACTGGCGGAGATACGCAGTATTTT
TRBV11-2	TRBJ2-5	NA	TRBD1	CASSLEGDDRDETQYF	TGTGCCAGCAGCTTAGAGGGGGATGACAGGGACGAGACCCAGTACTTC
TRBV7-3	TRBJ2-1	NA	NA	CASSLGQSIGGSDEQFF	TGTGCCAGCAGCTTAGGACAGAGTATAGGGGGGAGCGATGAGCAGTTCTTC
TRBV6-5	TRBJ1-1	NA	NA	CASSTTGGVGYEAFF	TGTGCCAGCAGCACCACAGGCGGTGTGGGATATGAAGCTTTCTTT
TRBV19	TRBJ2-7	NA	TRBD1	CAVMGQGRDEQYF	TGTGCCGTGATGGGACAGGGAAGGGACGAGCAGTACTTC
TRBV6-6	TRBJ1-6	NA	NA	CASSLGGSPLHF	TGTGCCAGCAGTCTCGGGGGATCACCCCTCCACTTT
TRBV7-6	TRBJ2-5	NA	NA	CASSFPAGAIQETQYF	TGTGCCAGCAGCTTCCCGGCGGGGGCCATACAAGAGACCCAGTACTTC
TRBV2	TRBJ2-1	NA	NA	CASSVGAEPYPFNEQFF	TGTGCCAGCAGTGTAGGGGCAGAGCCCTACCCTTTCAATGAGCAGTTCTTC
TRBV30	TRBJ2-2	NA	NA	CAFGQRNTGELFF	TGTGCCTTCGGACAGCGGAACACCGGGGAGCTGTTTTTT
TRBV6-6	TRBJ1-5	NA	NA	CASSYSPGRNQPQHF	TGTGCCAGCAGTTACTCACCGGGCCGCAATCAGCCCCAGCATTTT
TRBV30	TRBJ2-7	NA	NA	CAWSPPVKIHEQYF	TGTGCCTGGAGCCCTCCTGTTAAAATCCACGAGCAGTACTTC
TRBV6-7	TRBJ1-5	NA	NA	CASSDNSNQPQHF	TGTGCCAGCAGTGACAATAGCAATCAGCCCCAGCATTTT
TRBV9	TRBJ2-3	NA	NA	CASSLQAIDTQYF	TGTGCCAGCAGCTTACAGGCAATAGATACGCAGTATTTT
TRBV6-5	TRBJ2-1	NA	TRBD1	CASSVGQGIYNEQFF	TGTGCCAGCAGCGTAGGACAGGGGATCTACAATGAGCAGTTCTTC
TRBV6-6	TRBJ1-1	NA	NA	CASSSKGQRNTEAFF	TGTGCCAGCAGTTCAAAAGGACAGCGGAACACTGAAGCTTTCTTT
TRBV6-5	TRBJ1-6	NA	NA	CASSLSFGSPLHF	TGTGCCAGCAGCCTCAGTTTCGGTTCACCCCTCCACTTT
TRBV14	TRBJ2-7	NA	NA	CASSQGGNYYEQYF	TGTGCCAGCAGCCAAGGGGGCAATTATTACGAGCAGTACTTC
TRBV6-1	TRBJ2-3	NA	TRBD2	CASSEARGGATDTQYF	TGTGCCAGCAGTGAAGCGCGCGGGGGGGCCACAGATACGCAGTATTTT
TRBV5-6	TRBJ1-6	once	NA	CASSSGQGENSPLHF	TGTGCCAGCAGCTCTGGGCAGGGTGAAAATTCACCCCTCCACTTT
TRBV12-2	TRBJ1-3	NA	NA	CASRNTIYF	TGTGCAAGTCGAAACACCATATATTTT
TRBV27	TRBJ2-7	few	TRBD1	CASSMGQANEQYF	TGTGCCAGCAGTATGGGACAGGCTAACGAGCAGTACTTC
TRBV13	TRBJ1-1	few	TRBD1	CASSLTGGNVVTEAFF	TGTGCCAGCAGCTTAACAGGGGGCAACGTAGTCACTGAAGCTTTCTTT